This T cell receptor (beta chain) was captured in a study of blood T cell repertoires in COVID-19. In the study overall: Samples taken during acute and convalescent COVID-19 were collected in the United States, Italy and Spain. In each case, the material was cDNA or gDNA derived from T cells, B-cell-depleted T cells, or PBMCs.

In the study's own analysis: Estimation of nucleated cell counts relied on the amplification of reference gene primers. Clones were read by immunoSEQ multiplex PCR, and TCRdb kept only the in-frame ones, dropping some. That table supplies the V and J calls and clone size; D and trimming were determined from the DNA. The sample lists 45,000 to 60,000 clones, roughly 86% occurring once. This CDR3 is 12 amino acids long. From germline, CDR1 is DFQATT and CDR2 SNEGSKA (reference sequence). J lost 9 bases, V lost 3 bases, and 4 bases had no gene match. This receptor was identified in a man aged 55-75 years with active or convalescent COVID-19. This chain links TRBV20-1 with TRBJ1-5, with 8 bases that match TRBD1. Source material: peripheral blood. Here the CDR3 reads CSASLGTGPQHF. CDR3 nucleotide sequence: TGCAGTGCTAGTCTAGGGACAGGGCCCCAGCATTTT.